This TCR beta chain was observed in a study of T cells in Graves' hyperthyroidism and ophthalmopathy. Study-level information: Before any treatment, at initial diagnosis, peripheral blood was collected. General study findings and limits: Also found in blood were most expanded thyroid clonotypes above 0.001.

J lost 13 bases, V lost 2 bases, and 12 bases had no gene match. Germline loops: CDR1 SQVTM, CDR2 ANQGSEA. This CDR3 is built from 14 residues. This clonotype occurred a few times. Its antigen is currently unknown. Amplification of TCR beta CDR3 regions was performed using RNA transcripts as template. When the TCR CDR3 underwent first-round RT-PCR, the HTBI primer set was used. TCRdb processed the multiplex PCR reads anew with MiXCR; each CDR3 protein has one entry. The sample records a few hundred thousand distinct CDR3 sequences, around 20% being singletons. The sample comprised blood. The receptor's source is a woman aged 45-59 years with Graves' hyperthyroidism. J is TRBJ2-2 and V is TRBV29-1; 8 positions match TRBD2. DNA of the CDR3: TGCAGCGTTGAACTCATAAGCGGGAGCGGTATGCTGTTTTTT. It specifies CSVELISGSGMLFF.